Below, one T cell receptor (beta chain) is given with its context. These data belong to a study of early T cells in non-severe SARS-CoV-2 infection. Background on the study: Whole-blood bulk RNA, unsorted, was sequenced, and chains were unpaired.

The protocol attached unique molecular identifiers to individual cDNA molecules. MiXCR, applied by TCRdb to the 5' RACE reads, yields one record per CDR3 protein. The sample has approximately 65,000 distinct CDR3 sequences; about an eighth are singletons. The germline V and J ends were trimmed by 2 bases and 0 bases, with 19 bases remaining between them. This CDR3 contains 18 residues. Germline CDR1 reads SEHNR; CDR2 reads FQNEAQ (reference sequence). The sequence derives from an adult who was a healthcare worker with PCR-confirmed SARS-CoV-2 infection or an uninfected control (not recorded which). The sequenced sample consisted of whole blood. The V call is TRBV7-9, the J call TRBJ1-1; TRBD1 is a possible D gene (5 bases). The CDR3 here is CASSLSEEPGRLNTEAFF. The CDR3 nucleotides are TGTGCCAGCAGCTTATCTGAGGAGCCGGGACGGTTGAACACTGAAGCTTTCTTT.